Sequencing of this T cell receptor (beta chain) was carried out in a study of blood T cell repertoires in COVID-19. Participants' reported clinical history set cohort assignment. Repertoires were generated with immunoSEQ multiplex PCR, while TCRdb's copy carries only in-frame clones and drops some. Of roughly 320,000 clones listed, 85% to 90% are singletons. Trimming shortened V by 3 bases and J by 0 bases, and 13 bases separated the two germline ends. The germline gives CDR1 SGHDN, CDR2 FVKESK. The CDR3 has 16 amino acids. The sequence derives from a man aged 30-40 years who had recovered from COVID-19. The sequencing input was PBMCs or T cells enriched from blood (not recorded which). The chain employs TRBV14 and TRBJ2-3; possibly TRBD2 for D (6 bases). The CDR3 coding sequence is TGTGCCAGCAGCCAGAATATAGGACTAAGCACAGATACGCAGTATTTT. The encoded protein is CASSQNIGLSTDTQYF.